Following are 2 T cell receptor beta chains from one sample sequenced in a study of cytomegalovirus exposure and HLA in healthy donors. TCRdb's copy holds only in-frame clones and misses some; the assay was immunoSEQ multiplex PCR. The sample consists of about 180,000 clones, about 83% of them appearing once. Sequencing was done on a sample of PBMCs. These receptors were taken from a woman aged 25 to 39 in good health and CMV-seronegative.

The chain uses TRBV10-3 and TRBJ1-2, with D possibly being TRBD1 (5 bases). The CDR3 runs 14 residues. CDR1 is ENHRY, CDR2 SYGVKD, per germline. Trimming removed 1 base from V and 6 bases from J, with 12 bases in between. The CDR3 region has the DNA TGTGCCATCAGTGAGTTCGCAGGGCGAGATGGCTACACCTTC. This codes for CAISEFAGRDGYTF.

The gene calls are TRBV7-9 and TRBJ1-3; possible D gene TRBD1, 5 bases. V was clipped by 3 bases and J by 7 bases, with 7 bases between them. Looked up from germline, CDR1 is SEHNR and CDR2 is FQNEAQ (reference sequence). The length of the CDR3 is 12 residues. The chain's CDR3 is CASSFGGNTIYF. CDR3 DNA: TGTGCCAGCAGCTTCGGGGGGAACACCATATATTTT.